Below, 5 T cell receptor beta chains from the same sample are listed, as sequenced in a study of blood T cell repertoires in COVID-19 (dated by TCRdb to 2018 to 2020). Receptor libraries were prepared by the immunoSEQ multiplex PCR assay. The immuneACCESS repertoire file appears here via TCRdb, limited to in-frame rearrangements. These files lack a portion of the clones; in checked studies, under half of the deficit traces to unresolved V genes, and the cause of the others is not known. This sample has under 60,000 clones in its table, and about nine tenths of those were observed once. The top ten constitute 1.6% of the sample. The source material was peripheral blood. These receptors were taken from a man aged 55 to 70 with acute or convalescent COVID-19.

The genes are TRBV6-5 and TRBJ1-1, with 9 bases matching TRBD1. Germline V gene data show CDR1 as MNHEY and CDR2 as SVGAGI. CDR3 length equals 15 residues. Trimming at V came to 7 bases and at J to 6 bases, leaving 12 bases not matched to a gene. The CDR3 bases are TGTGCCAGCATGGCCCTGGGACAGGGCCTCGCTGAAGCTTTCTTT. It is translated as CASMALGQGLAEAFF.

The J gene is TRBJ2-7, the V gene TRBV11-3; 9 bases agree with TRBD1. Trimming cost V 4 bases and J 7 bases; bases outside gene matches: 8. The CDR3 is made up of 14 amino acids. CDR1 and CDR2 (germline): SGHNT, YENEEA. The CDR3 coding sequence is TGTGCCAGCAGCTCGGGACAGGGAGACGAGGAGCAGTACTTC. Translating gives CASSSGQGDEEQYF.

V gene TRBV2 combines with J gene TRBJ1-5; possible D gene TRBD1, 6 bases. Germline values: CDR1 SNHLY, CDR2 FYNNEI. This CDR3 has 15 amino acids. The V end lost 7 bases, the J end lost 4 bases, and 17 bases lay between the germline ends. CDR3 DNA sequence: TGTGCCAGCACCCTTGAGGGGGTTGGGAATCAGCCCCAGCATTTT. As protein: CASTLEGVGNQPQHF.

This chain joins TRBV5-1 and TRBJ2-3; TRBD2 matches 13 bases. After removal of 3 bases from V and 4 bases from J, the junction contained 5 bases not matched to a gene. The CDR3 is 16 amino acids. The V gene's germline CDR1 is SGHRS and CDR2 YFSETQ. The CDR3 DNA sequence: TGCGCCAGCAGCTCTGGACTAGCGGGGGTGGCAGATACGCAGTATTTT. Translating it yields CASSSGLAGVADTQYF.

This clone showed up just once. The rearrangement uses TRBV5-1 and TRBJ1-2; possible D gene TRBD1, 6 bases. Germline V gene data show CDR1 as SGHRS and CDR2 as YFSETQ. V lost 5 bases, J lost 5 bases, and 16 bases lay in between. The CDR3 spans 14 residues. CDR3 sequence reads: CASRTGLELYGYTF. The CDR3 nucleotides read TGCGCCAGCAGAACAGGGTTGGAACTATATGGCTACACCTTC.